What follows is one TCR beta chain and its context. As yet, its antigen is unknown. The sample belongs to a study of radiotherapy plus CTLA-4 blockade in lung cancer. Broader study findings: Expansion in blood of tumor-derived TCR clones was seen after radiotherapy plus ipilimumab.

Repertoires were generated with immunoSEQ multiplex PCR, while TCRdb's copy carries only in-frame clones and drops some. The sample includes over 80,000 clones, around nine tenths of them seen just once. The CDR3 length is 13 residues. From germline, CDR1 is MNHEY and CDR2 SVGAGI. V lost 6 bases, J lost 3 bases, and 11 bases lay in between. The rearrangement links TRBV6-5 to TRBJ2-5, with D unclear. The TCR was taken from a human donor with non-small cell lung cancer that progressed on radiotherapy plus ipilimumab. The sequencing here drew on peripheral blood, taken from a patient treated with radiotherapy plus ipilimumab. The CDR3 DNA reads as TGTGCCAGCAGCCTGTACAGAAAAGAGACCCAGTACTTC. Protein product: CASSLYRKETQYF.